Listed below are T cell receptor beta chains from one sample, sequenced in a study of blood T cells in healthy people across ages. TCRdb called the 5' RACE reads again in MiXCR, with one record for every CDR3 protein. The data hold hundreds of thousands of distinct CDR3 sequences, with more than 40% observed a single time. Sequencing was done on a sample of blood. These receptors came from a woman aged 55-75 years in good health. Both conserved end residues are part of each CDR3. The D gene is left open where the match is weak. Clone size is stated in some rows and not others, as once, few, many or a class when expanded.

clone size,V gene,J gene,D gene,CDR3 protein,CDR3 DNA
few,TRBV6-2/TRBV6-3,TRBJ2-7,NA,CASSYYEGDSYEQYF,TGTGCCAGCAGTTACTATGAGGGGGACTCCTACGAGCAGTACTTC
once,TRBV18,TRBJ1-2,NA,CARSPRKRESYGYTF,TGTGCCCGCTCACCACGAAAGAGGGAGTCCTATGGCTACACCTTC
few,TRBV7-3,TRBJ2-1,TRBD2,CASSLTGTRSYNEQFF,TGTGCCAGCAGCTTAACTGGGACTAGAAGTTACAATGAGCAGTTCTTC
NA,TRBV28,TRBJ2-2,TRBD2,CASSRGLAGDNTGELFF,TGTGCCAGCAGTAGAGGACTAGCGGGTGATAACACCGGGGAGCTGTTTTTT
NA,TRBV28,TRBJ2-4,TRBD2,CASSLYPSGFGQNIQYF,TGTGCCAGCAGTTTATATCCTAGCGGGTTCGGCCAAAACATTCAGTACTTC
NA,TRBV4-2,TRBJ2-5,NA,CASRASPGLQETQYF,TGTGCCAGCAGAGCAAGTCCGGGCCTTCAAGAGACCCAGTACTTC
NA,TRBV5-1,TRBJ1-1,NA,CASREGGQDTEAFF,TGCGCCAGCAGGGAGGGGGGGCAAGACACTGAAGCTTTCTTT
NA,TRBV7-9,TRBJ2-3,NA,CASSPRQADTQYF,TGTGCCAGCAGCCCGAGGCAGGCAGATACGCAGTATTTT
NA,TRBV24-1,TRBJ2-7,NA,CATSESATYEQYF,TGTGCCACCAGTGAGTCTGCAACCTACGAGCAGTACTTC
once,TRBV5-1,TRBJ2-7,NA,CASSLAGRGTYEQYF,TGCGCCAGCAGCTTGGCAGGGAGGGGGACCTACGAGCAGTACTTC
once,TRBV5-1,TRBJ2-2,NA,CASSEPQYTGELFF,TGCGCCAGCAGCGAGCCCCAGTACACCGGGGAGCTGTTTTTT
NA,TRBV20-1,TRBJ2-3,TRBD2,CSARLALVPDTQYF,TGCAGTGCCCGACTAGCCCTAGTCCCAGATACGCAGTATTTT
NA,TRBV2,TRBJ2-7,TRBD2,CASSVESGRREQYF,TGTGCCAGCAGTGTGGAAAGCGGGAGACGCGAGCAGTACTTC
NA,TRBV10-3,TRBJ2-7,NA,CAISDPTGGRGYEQYF,TGTGCCATCAGTGACCCTACCGGGGGCAGGGGGTACGAGCAGTACTTC
NA,TRBV9,TRBJ2-5,TRBD2,CASSLENLAGGGEQYF,TGTGCCAGCAGCCTTGAAAATCTAGCGGGAGGGGGAGAGCAGTACTTC
NA,TRBV7-2,TRBJ2-1,TRBD1,CASSLVLGQGYNEQFF,TGTGCCAGCAGCTTAGTACTGGGACAGGGGTACAATGAGCAGTTCTTC
NA,TRBV6-2/TRBV6-3,TRBJ2-5,TRBD2,CASRPGLAGEKTQYF,TGTGCCAGCCGACCCGGACTAGCGGGAGAGAAGACCCAGTACTTC
NA,TRBV28,TRBJ2-7,TRBD1,CASSPGTGRQYEQYF,TGTGCCAGCAGCCCTGGGACAGGGCGACAATACGAGCAGTACTTC
few,TRBV7-2,TRBJ2-1,NA,CASSLYERVEQFF,TGTGCCAGCAGCTTGTACGAGCGGGTAGAGCAGTTCTTC
many,TRBV6-5,TRBJ2-6,NA,CASSYRGSGANVLTF,TGTGCCAGCAGTTACCGGGGATCCGGGGCCAACGTCCTGACTTTC
NA,TRBV11-2,TRBJ1-1,NA,CASSHPWHREWRRAFF,TGTGCCAGCAGCCATCCATGGCACAGGGAATGGCGGCGGGCTTTCTTT
NA,TRBV4-3,TRBJ2-2,NA,CASSQGWQGGTGELFF,TGCGCCAGCAGCCAGGGGTGGCAGGGAGGCACCGGGGAGCTGTTTTTT
NA,TRBV7-3,TRBJ2-1,NA,CASSLTGSDSYNEQFF,TGTGCCAGCAGCTTAACTGGATCGGACTCCTACAATGAGCAGTTCTTC
NA,TRBV11-1,TRBJ2-7,NA,CASSRTGASGSESYNEQYF,TGTGCCAGCAGTCGGACAGGGGCTAGCGGGAGCGAATCCTACAATGAGCAGTACTTC
few,TRBV28,TRBJ2-7,NA,CASSYREEQYF,TGTGCCAGCAGTTACCGGGAAGAGCAGTACTTC
NA,TRBV5-4,TRBJ2-7,TRBD2,CASSPNLAGGPREQYF,TGTGCCAGCAGCCCAAATCTAGCGGGAGGGCCTCGCGAGCAGTACTTC
NA,TRBV15,TRBJ2-7,TRBD1,CATSRPGQGDYEQYF,TGTGCCACCAGCAGACCGGGACAGGGGGACTACGAGCAGTACTTC
few,TRBV27,TRBJ2-5,TRBD2,CASSLGLADFQETQYF,TGTGCCAGCAGTTTAGGGCTAGCGGATTTCCAAGAGACCCAGTACTTC
few,TRBV11-2,TRBJ2-7,NA,CASSLDGINLYEQYF,TGTGCCAGCAGCTTAGACGGCATAAATCTCTACGAGCAGTACTTC
NA,TRBV27,TRBJ2-1,NA,CASSAIPGSYNEQFF,TGTGCCAGCAGTGCCATCCCGGGGAGCTACAATGAGCAGTTCTTC
NA,TRBV9,TRBJ2-6,TRBD1,CASSVVAGQGALGANVLTF,TGTGCCAGCAGCGTAGTTGCGGGACAGGGGGCGCTTGGGGCCAACGTCCTGACTTTC
many,TRBV4-3,TRBJ2-3,NA,CASRAPPPWDTQYF,TGCGCCAGCAGGGCACCGCCCCCGTGGGATACGCAGTATTTT
NA,TRBV30,TRBJ1-5,TRBD1,CAWRGAGGPGLNQPQHF,TGTGCCTGGAGGGGGGCAGGGGGCCCAGGTCTCAATCAGCCCCAGCATTTT
few,TRBV12-3/TRBV12-4,TRBJ2-5,NA,CASSSSTETQYF,TGTGCCAGCAGTTCCTCGACGGAGACCCAGTACTTC
NA,TRBV6-1,TRBJ1-2,TRBD1,CASSAGTGGDYGYTF,TGTGCCAGCAGTGCCGGGACAGGGGGCGACTATGGCTACACCTTC
NA,TRBV4-3,TRBJ1-1,NA,CASSQAATRNTEAFF,TGCGCCAGCAGCCAAGCGGCAACACGCAACACTGAAGCTTTCTTT
NA,TRBV5-1,TRBJ2-5,NA,CASSTPTGETQYF,TGCGCCAGCAGCACACCCACCGGAGAGACCCAGTACTTC
NA,TRBV15,TRBJ1-5,NA,CATSRSTRGGGNQPQHF,TGTGCCACCAGCAGAAGTACACGGGGGGGCGGCAATCAGCCCCAGCATTTT
few,TRBV6-5,TRBJ2-1,NA,CASSATGRYNEQFF,TGTGCCAGCAGTGCGACTGGAAGATACAATGAGCAGTTCTTC
NA,TRBV2,TRBJ2-7,NA,CASTPVAADYEQYF,TGTGCCAGCACCCCCGTCGCGGCAGACTACGAGCAGTACTTC
NA,TRBV5-5,TRBJ2-3,NA,CASSRRAGSTDTQYF,TGTGCCAGCAGCCGGAGGGCAGGGAGCACAGATACGCAGTATTTT
few,TRBV18,TRBJ2-7,TRBD2,CASSPGREYEQYF,TGTGCCAGCTCACCGGGGAGGGAGTACGAGCAGTACTTC
few,TRBV10-3,TRBJ2-6,NA,CAIATESGANVLTF,TGTGCCATCGCGACGGAATCTGGGGCCAACGTCCTGACTTTC
NA,TRBV30,TRBJ1-4,NA,CAWGPFNEKLFF,TGTGCCTGGGGACCTTTTAATGAAAAACTGTTTTTT
NA,TRBV20-1,TRBJ1-4,NA,CLNREKLFF,TGCCTCAACCGGGAAAAACTGTTTTTT
NA,TRBV6-5,TRBJ2-7,TRBD1,CASKAGTGSYYEQYF,TGTGCCAGCAAGGCCGGGACAGGGTCCTACTACGAGCAGTACTTC
NA,TRBV20-1,TRBJ2-4,NA,CSARESGSGGIQYF,TGCAGTGCTAGAGAAAGTGGGAGCGGAGGCATTCAGTACTTC
NA,TRBV12-3/TRBV12-4,TRBJ2-7,NA,CASSGTYYEQYF,TGTGCCAGCAGCGGCACGTATTACGAGCAGTACTTC
few,TRBV27,TRBJ2-7,TRBD1,CASSLRDRGREQYF,TGTGCCAGCAGTTTGCGGGACAGGGGGCGCGAGCAGTACTTC
NA,TRBV24-1,TRBJ1-2,TRBD1,CATSETGTDYGYTF,TGTGCCACCAGTGAAACCGGGACAGACTATGGCTACACCTTC
few,TRBV7-9,TRBJ2-7,TRBD2,CASSFSGSTEQYF,TGTGCCAGCAGCTTTAGCGGGAGCACGGAGCAGTACTTC
NA,TRBV18,TRBJ2-3,TRBD1,CASSEGTGPDTQYF,TGTGCCAGCTCGGAGGGGACAGGGCCGGATACGCAGTATTTT
NA,TRBV29-1,TRBJ2-5,TRBD2,CSDHTRTSGRPNRRTQYF,TGCAGCGATCATACGAGGACTAGCGGGAGACCAAACCGTCGGACCCAGTACTTC
NA,TRBV15,TRBJ2-5,NA,CATSRGQSSETQYF,TGTGCCACCAGCAGAGGACAGTCTTCGGAGACCCAGTACTTC
NA,TRBV5-1,TRBJ1-2,NA,CASSSEPGDYGYTF,TGCGCCAGCAGCTCGGAGCCGGGGGACTATGGCTACACCTTC
many,TRBV20-1,TRBJ2-1,NA,CSARRTVMLNEQFF,TGCAGTGCTAGACGAACAGTGATGTTAAATGAGCAGTTCTTC